One and the same sample provided the 7 T cell receptor beta chains below, sequenced in a study of T cells expressing NK-cell markers. TCRdb re-called the 5' RACE reads and catalogs CDR3 proteins one per entry, DNA excluded. This sample's clone table lists hundreds of thousands of distinct CDR3 sequences. The sequenced sample consisted of blood T cells: a sorted CD56 or NKG2C T cell subset, CD4+ or CD8+ T cells, or bulk PBMC T cells (not recorded which). The receptors were gathered from a woman between 18 and 70 years old in good health.

This rearrangement joins TRBV5-1 to TRBJ1-1; TCRdb proposes TRBD1, but this gene call is untestable without DNA. Germline loops: CDR1 SGHRS, CDR2 YFSETQ. CDR3 size: 15 residues. This CDR3 reads CASSGLTGENTEAFF.

The chain recombines TRBV12-3 or TRBV12-4 with TRBJ1-3; the TCRdb D gene call, TRBD1, has no DNA to confirm it. The CDR3 has 15 residues. CDR3 in amino acids: CASSKQGLSGNTIYF.

J is TRBJ2-2 and V is TRBV9; TCRdb's D gene call, TRBD2, goes unchecked for lack of DNA. Germline CDR1 reads SGDLS; CDR2 reads YYNGEE. The CDR3 runs to 15 residues. CDR3: CASSRAGVNTGELFF.

The rearrangement joins TRBV9 to TRBJ1-3. The germline V gene encodes CDR1 SGDLS and CDR2 YYNGEE. The length of the CDR3 is 15 residues. CDR3 protein: CASSVAPSSGNTIYF.

The rearrangement links TRBV29-1 to TRBJ2-5. The germline gives CDR1 SQVTM, CDR2 ANQGSEA. This CDR3 has 13 amino acids. The CDR3 protein is CSVLRQYQETQYF.

The chain is built from TRBV7-6 and TRBJ1-2; TCRdb gives TRBD1 as the D gene, but with no DNA this cannot be confirmed. The germline V gene encodes CDR1 SGHVS and CDR2 FNYEAQ. The CDR3 is made up of 16 amino acids. CDR3 loop: CASSLGGTGGRYGYTF.

V gene TRBV7-2 combines with J gene TRBJ2-2. The V gene's germline CDR1 is SGHTA and CDR2 FQGNSA. This CDR3 is built from 11 residues. The CDR3: CASTTIGELFF.